The T cell receptor beta chain described here comes from a study of tumor and adjacent non-tumor tissue in lung cancer. TCRbeta libraries were built with three rounds of nested PCR, modified from ARM-PCR. One entry per CDR3 protein results from TCRdb running MiXCR on the multiplex PCR reads. The sample includes 120,000 to 150,000 distinct CDR3 sequences, roughly 66% of them seen just once. No cell sorting was done before RNA was extracted from the tissue. Germline V gene data show CDR1 as MNHNS and CDR2 as SASEGT. This CDR3 comprises 17 residues. Details on this clonotype: The junction shows a germline mismatch at one end, possibly a read error.

The clonotype comes from a man aged 55-75 years with small cell lung cancer. The chain carries TRBV6-1 and TRBJ1-2; the D gene is possibly TRBD1 (5 bases). The specimen was lung tumor tissue. The CDR3 here is CASGEPRRGGRYYGYTF. The CDR3 DNA reads as TGTGCCAGCGGTGAACCCCGGCGGGGGGGACGGTACTATGGCTACACCTTC.